The next 24 T cell receptor beta chains were all read from a single sample in a study of cytomegalovirus exposure and HLA in healthy donors. The PCR had 60 Vbeta and 13 Jbeta primers. Sequencing used immunoSEQ multiplex PCR; TCRdb keeps in-frame clones, though not all of them. Among more than 70,000 clones listed, 70% to 85% were seen once. Sequenced input: PBMCs. These receptors were obtained from a man between 25 and 39 years old in good health and CMV-seropositive.

This clone turned up a few times. The rearrangement joins TRBV30 to TRBJ2-5, with 7 bases fitting TRBD2. The J segment lost 3 bases and the V segment lost 2 bases, leaving 9 bases of the junction unmatched. The CDR3 has 15 amino acids. Germline V CDR1 and CDR2: GTSNPN, SVGIG (reference sequence). The CDR3 nucleotides read TGTGCCTGGAGTTTCGGACTAGGAGGGAAAGAGACCCAGTACTTC. Translated: CAWSFGLGGKETQYF.

The rearrangement links TRBV4-2 to TRBJ2-1; 10 positions agree with TRBD2. The J segment lost 14 bases and the V segment lost 2 bases, leaving 12 bases of the junction unmatched. Germline V gene lookup returns CDR1 LGHNA and CDR2 YNFKEQ. The CDR3 totals 15 residues. CDR3 sequence (DNA): TGTGCCAGCAGCCAAATAAGCGGGGGGGCTTTTGCGGAGTTCTTC. Protein product: CASSQISGGAFAEFF.

The rearrangement links TRBV7-2 to TRBJ2-7; D is possibly TRBD2 (5 bases). V gave up 5 bases and J gave up 2 bases, with 16 bases separating them. Germline V gene data show CDR1 as SGHTA and CDR2 as FQGNSA. The CDR3 is 15 residues long. CDR3 protein: CASSAGLGSTYEQYF. CDR3 bases: TGTGCCAGCAGCGCCGGACTGGGTAGCACCTACGAGCAGTACTTC.

The rearrangement links TRBV2 to TRBJ2-5; the D gene is possibly TRBD1 (6 bases). This CDR3 has 18 residues. The germline V gene has CDR1 SNHLY and CDR2 FYNNEI. Trimming left V 3 bases short and J 2 bases short, with 22 bases between. The CDR3: CASSDGVWDIPSQETQYF. The CDR3, as DNA: TGTGCCAGCAGTGATGGCGTCTGGGACATCCCCTCACAAGAGACCCAGTACTTC.

DNA for the CDR3: TGTGCCAGCAGTTTATCCTTAAATACGCAGTATTTT. Encoded protein: CASSLSLNTQYF. The V and J genes are TRBV28 and TRBJ2-3; D call uncertain. The V end lost 1 base, the J end lost 7 bases, and 6 bases lay between the germline ends. Germline V gene data show CDR1 as MDHEN and CDR2 as SYDVKM. The CDR3 runs 12 residues.

The chain is built from TRBV5-1 and TRBJ2-7, with 8 bases lining up with TRBD1. Germline CDR1 SGHRS, CDR2 YFSETQ. J gave up 2 bases and V 4 bases, and 8 bases lay outside the gene matches. CDR3 size: 15 residues. The CDR3: CASSLRQGFAYEQYF. The CDR3 nucleotides are TGCGCCAGCAGCCTCCGACAGGGGTTCGCCTACGAGCAGTACTTC.

This chain links TRBV18 with TRBJ1-1; D unclear. The CDR3 loop spans 14 amino acids. V was clipped by 6 bases and J by 3 bases, with 14 bases between them. In germline, CDR1 is KGHSH, CDR2 LQKENI. Here the CDR3 DNA reads TGTGCCAGCTCTAGAGCTAACGGGGACACTGAAGCTTTCTTT. Its translation: CASSRANGDTEAFF.

The CDR3 DNA reads as TGTGCCAGCAGCGCAGACAGGTCTTCTAATGAAAAACTGTTTTTT. It yields the protein CASSADRSSNEKLFF. The chain couples TRBV9 to TRBJ1-4; possible D gene TRBD1, 6 bases. Between the trimmed V and J ends, which lost 3 bases and 3 bases, there was a span of 12 bases. Per germline, CDR1 SGDLS and CDR2 YYNGEE. The CDR3 is 15 amino acids.

This chain connects TRBV6-4 to TRBJ2-7; 7 bases align to TRBD2. V lost 3 bases and J lost 5; bases outside the gene matches: 7. CDR1 is MRHNA and CDR2 is SNTAGT in the germline V gene. This CDR3 contains 14 residues. The CDR3 sequence is CASSEGGLGHEQYV. CDR3 sequence (DNA): TGTGCCAGCAGTGAGGGAGGGTTAGGTCACGAGCAGTACGTC.

This clone has a count of ten or more. V usage is TRBV28 and J usage is TRBJ1-4, with TRBD1 matching over 8 bases. The length of the CDR3 is 14 residues. The germline CDR1 and CDR2 sequences are MDHEN and SYDVKM. Trimming at V came to 7 bases and at J to 7 bases, leaving 8 bases not matched to a gene. The CDR3 DNA follows: TGTGCCAGCACCCCGACAGGGGCCGGTGAAAAACTGTTTTTT. It yields the protein CASTPTGAGEKLFF.

The CDR3 reads CASSPGTGNTQETQYF. The CDR3 region has the DNA TGCGCCAGCAGCCCCGGGACAGGCAATACCCAAGAGACCCAGTACTTC. This chain uses TRBV4-1 with TRBJ2-5; 8 bases are a match to TRBD1. CDR3 length: 16 residues. Looked up from germline, CDR1 is MGHRA and CDR2 is YSYEKL. V lost 4 bases and J lost 1; bases outside the gene matches: 8.

This clone has just one count. J is TRBJ2-7 and V is TRBV5-1; 11 bases map to TRBD1. Germline CDR1 and CDR2: SGHRS and YFSETQ. V lost 9 bases to trimming and J lost 5 bases; unmatched junction nucleotides: 13. The CDR3 runs to 15 residues. The CDR3 is CATPGQGAPLNEQYV. The CDR3 region has the DNA TGCGCCACCCCCGGACAGGGGGCCCCTCTGAACGAGCAGTACGTC.

The V call is TRBV4-1, the J call TRBJ2-5; the match to TRBD1 covers 10 bases. Germline lookup yields CDR1 MGHRA and CDR2 YSYEKL. V was clipped by 0 bases and J by 7 bases; unmatched bases: 8. This CDR3 region has 16 residues. The CDR3, as DNA: TGCGCCAGCAGCCAAGATCCCGGGACAGGGGTCGGGACCCAGTACTTC. Translated: CASSQDPGTGVGTQYF.

J is TRBJ2-5 and V is TRBV18; 10 bases line up with TRBD1. The length of the CDR3 is 13 residues. Germline V lookup: CDR1 KGHSH, CDR2 LQKENI. V lost 5 bases and J lost 4; bases outside the gene matches: 1. The CDR3 loop is CASSRDRGETQYF. CDR3 bases: TGTGCCAGCTCAAGGGACAGGGGAGAGACCCAGTACTTC.

The V and J genes are TRBV6-4 and TRBJ2-7; D unresolved. Trimming removed 4 bases at V and 5 bases at J, with 9 bases between. The CDR3 spans 12 residues. The germline V gene has CDR1 MRHNA and CDR2 SNTAGT. The CDR3 nucleotides are TGTGCCAGCAGTGGGGCGTCACACGAGCAGTACGTC. It specifies CASSGASHEQYV.

The chain uses TRBV29-1 and TRBJ2-2; no firm D call. CDR3 size: 11 residues. V was cut by 7 bases and J by 2 bases, with 5 bases left in between. Germline lookup yields CDR1 SQVTM and CDR2 ANQGSEA. The CDR3 loop reads CSAYNTGELFF. In DNA form, the CDR3 reads TGCAGCGCCTATAACACCGGGGAGCTGTTTTTT.

This rearrangement joins TRBV5-6 to TRBJ2-5, with D perhaps matching TRBD1 (6 bases). TRBJ2-7 explains the end of the DNA better; the J call may be wrong. CDR1 and CDR2 from the germline V gene are SGHDT and YYEEEE. The CDR3 runs to 15 residues. In nucleotides, the CDR3 is TGTGCCAGCAGCTTGTCACGGCAGGGGATCAACGAGCAGTACTTC. Translated, it gives CASSLSRQGINEQYF.

This clone was seen more than once but under ten times. The CDR3 loop reads CASSVAGPSYNEQFF. Here the CDR3 DNA reads TGTGCCAGCAGCGTAGCGGGTCCATCCTACAATGAGCAGTTCTTC. The genes are TRBV9 and TRBJ2-1; D not certain. V lost 0 bases and J 1 base, leaving 8 bases between the germline ends. The CDR3 is made up of 15 amino acids. The germline CDR1 and CDR2 sequences are SGDLS and YYNGEE.

This clone was seen only a few times. The chain employs TRBV19 and TRBJ2-7, with D maybe TRBD2 (5 bases). Trimming removed 4 bases from V and 3 bases from J, with 13 bases in between. CDR3 length equals 14 residues. The germline gives CDR1 LNHDA, CDR2 SQIVND (reference sequence). The CDR3 sequence: CASSTANRGYEQYF. The CDR3 DNA sequence: TGTGCCAGTAGTACAGCCAATCGGGGCTACGAGCAGTACTTC.

V is TRBV2 and J is TRBJ1-1, with D unclear. The germline V and J ends were trimmed by 4 bases and 5 bases, with 5 bases remaining between them. The germline CDR1 and CDR2 sequences are SNHLY and FYNNEI. The CDR3 consists of 11 residues. The CDR3 DNA sequence: TGTGCCAGCAGTGCCCATACTGAAGCTTTCTTT. Translated: CASSAHTEAFF.

The chain couples TRBV28 to TRBJ2-3; TRBD2 aligns across 9 bases. The CDR3 has 15 residues. The V gene's germline CDR1 is MDHEN and CDR2 SYDVKM. The ends lost 7 bases at V and 8 bases at J; junction bases unmatched: 13. CDR3 sequence reads: CASTLQGGRAGTQYF. The CDR3 DNA follows: TGTGCCAGCACCCTGCAAGGCGGGAGGGCCGGTACGCAGTATTTT.

The CDR3 reads CASSPRRWDEQFF. The CDR3 DNA reads TGTGCCAGCTCACCACGGAGGTGGGATGAGCAGTTCTTC. The rearrangement joins TRBV18 to TRBJ2-1; TRBD2 might be the D (5 bases). The CDR3 runs to 13 residues. Germline V gene sequence: CDR1 KGHSH, CDR2 LQKENI. V was shortened by 1 base and J by 8 bases, with 9 bases between the two germline ends.

Notes on this clone: The germline gene is not matched at one end of the junction; a read error may be the cause. The chain has TRBV7-8 and TRBJ2-3; 7 positions match TRBD2. There are 13 residues in the CDR3. CDR1 is SGHVS, CDR2 FQNEAQ, per germline. The CDR3 nucleotides read TGTGCCAGCAGCCTAGCGGAGCTCGATACGCAGTATTTT. It translates to CASSLAELDTQYF.

The table lists this clone with a few counts. The chain carries TRBV5-6 and TRBJ2-5; 11 nucleotides line up with TRBD2. Trimming cost V 0 bases and J 4 bases; bases outside gene matches: 14. The CDR3 extends over 19 amino acids. In germline, CDR1 is SGHDT, CDR2 YYEEEE. The chain's CDR3 is CASSLAGLAGHPNRETQYF. Written as DNA, the CDR3 is TGTGCCAGCAGCTTGGCCGGACTAGCGGGCCACCCAAATAGAGAGACCCAGTACTTC.